These T cell receptor beta chains were read from a single sample in a study of T cell responses to AZD1222 COVID-19 vaccine. Clones were read by immunoSEQ multiplex PCR, and TCRdb kept only the in-frame ones, dropping some. The sample consists of about 150,000 clones, more than 75% of them appearing once. This material consisted of peripheral blood, taken on day 0 of MenACWY control vaccination. The receptors come from an adult in good health. Both conserved end residues are part of each CDR3. A D gene is named only where the DNA matches it firmly. The listing skips clone size in some rows; elsewhere it reads once, few, many or a size class.

14,NA,TRBJ1-1,TRBV7-9,TRBD1,TGTGCCAGCAGTCAAAAAGGGGGCCACACTGAAGCTTTCTTT,CASSQKGGHTEAFF
13,NA,TRBJ1-1,TRBV10-3,TRBD1,TGTGCCATCAGACAGGGGATGAACACTGAAGCTTTCTTT,CAIRQGMNTEAFF
15,NA,TRBJ2-2,TRBV5-1,TRBD2,TGCGCCAGCAGCTTGGGACTAGCGGCGACCGGGGAGCTGTTTTTT,CASSLGLAATGELFF
14,NA,TRBJ1-2,TRBV7-9,TRBD1,TGTGCCAGCAGCGCCGACAGGGACGATCGTGGCTACACCTTC,CASSADRDDRGYTF
13,NA,TRBJ1-2,TRBV7-9,NA,TGTGCCAGCAGCGACAGGCCGGCCTATGGCTACACCTTC,CASSDRPAYGYTF
14,few,TRBJ2-5,TRBV29-1,TRBD2,TGCAGCGTCCTTATAGCGGGGGGGTTGGAGACCCAGTACTTC,CSVLIAGGLETQYF
12,NA,TRBJ1-2,TRBV9,NA,TGTGCCAGCAGCGTAGGCGGCTATGGCTACACCTTC,CASSVGGYGYTF
16,NA,TRBJ1-4,TRBV5-1,NA,TGCGCCAGCAGCTTGGGAGTTCAAGGAATTAATGAAAAACTGTTTTTT,CASSLGVQGINEKLFF
14,NA,TRBJ1-2,TRBV5-1,TRBD1,TGCGCCAGCAGCGCCGGGACAGGGGACTATGGCTACACCTTC,CASSAGTGDYGYTF
16,NA,TRBJ1-2,TRBV4-2,NA,TGTGCCAGCAGCCAAGATTGGGGGAGGGGAGGGTATGGCTACACCTTC,CASSQDWGRGGYGYTF
15,NA,TRBJ2-2,TRBV19,NA,TGTGCCAGTAGTATTGCGCATACGAGCACCGGGGAGCTGTTTTTT,CASSIAHTSTGELFF
16,few,TRBJ2-2,TRBV10-2,NA,TGCGCCAGCAGTGAGTCGATTGGTGCGAACACCGGGGAGCTGTTTTTT,CASSESIGANTGELFF
15,few,TRBJ2-3,TRBV6-5,NA,TGTGCCAGCGCCCCCGGGTGGGGTCGCACAGATACGCAGTATTTT,CASAPGWGRTDTQYF
16,NA,TRBJ2-2,TRBV5-4,TRBD1,TGTGCCAGCAGCTCAGCCGGGACAGCGAACACCGGGGAGCTGTTTTTT,CASSSAGTANTGELFF
15,once,TRBJ2-3,TRBV29-1,NA,TGCAGCGTTGAAGTGGCAGGGCGCCGAAAAGATACGCAGTATTTT,CSVEVAGRRKDTQYF
14,NA,TRBJ2-2,TRBV5-1,NA,TGCGCCAGCAGCTTGGCAGGAAACACCGGGGAGCTGTTTTTT,CASSLAGNTGELFF
15,NA,TRBJ1-1,TRBV14,TRBD1,TGTGCCAGCAGCCTTCCCGGGACAGGGGTCACTGAAGCTTTCTTT,CASSLPGTGVTEAFF
15,NA,TRBJ1-3,TRBV7-6,NA,TGTGCCAGCAGCTTAGCGGTGGCTTTAGGAAACACCATATATTTT,CASSLAVALGNTIYF
13,NA,TRBJ1-6,TRBV12-3/TRBV12-4,NA,TGTGCCAGCAGTTTAGTCGAGGATTTCCCCCTCCACTTT,CASSLVEDFPLHF
18,NA,TRBJ1-6,TRBV5-4,NA,TGTGCCAGCAGCTTTGTCCCTATAAGTAGGGCAGCGAATTCACCCCTCCACTTT,CASSFVPISRAANSPLHF
16,NA,TRBJ1-2,TRBV5-4,TRBD1,TGTGCCAGCAGCTTCGCCGCGGGACAGGGAGGTGATGGCTACACCTTC,CASSFAAGQGGDGYTF
15,NA,TRBJ1-5,TRBV28,TRBD1,TGTGCCAGCAGTCTCAGGGGGCTGGGCAATCAGCCCCAGCATTTT,CASSLRGLGNQPQHF